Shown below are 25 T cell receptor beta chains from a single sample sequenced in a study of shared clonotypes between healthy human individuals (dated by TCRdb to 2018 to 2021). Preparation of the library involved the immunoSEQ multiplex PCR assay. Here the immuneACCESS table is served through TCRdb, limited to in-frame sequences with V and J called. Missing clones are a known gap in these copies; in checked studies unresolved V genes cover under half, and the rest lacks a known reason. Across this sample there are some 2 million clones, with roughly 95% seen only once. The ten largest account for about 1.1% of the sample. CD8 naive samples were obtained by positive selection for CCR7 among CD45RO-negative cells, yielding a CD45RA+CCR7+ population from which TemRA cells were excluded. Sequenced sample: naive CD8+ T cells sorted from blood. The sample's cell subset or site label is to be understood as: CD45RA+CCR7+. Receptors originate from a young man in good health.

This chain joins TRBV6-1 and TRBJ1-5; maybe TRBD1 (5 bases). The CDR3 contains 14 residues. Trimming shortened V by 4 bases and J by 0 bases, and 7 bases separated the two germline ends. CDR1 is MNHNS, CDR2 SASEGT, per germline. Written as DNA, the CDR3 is TGTGCCAGCAGTGTGACAGATAGCAATCAGCCCCAGCATTTT. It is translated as CASSVTDSNQPQHF.

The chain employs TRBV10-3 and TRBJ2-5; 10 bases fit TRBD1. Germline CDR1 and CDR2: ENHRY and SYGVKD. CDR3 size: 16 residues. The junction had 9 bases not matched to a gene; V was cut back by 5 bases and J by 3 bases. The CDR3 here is CAISTPGQGMEETQYF. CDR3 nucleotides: TGTGCCATCAGTACTCCGGGACAGGGGATGGAAGAGACCCAGTACTTC.

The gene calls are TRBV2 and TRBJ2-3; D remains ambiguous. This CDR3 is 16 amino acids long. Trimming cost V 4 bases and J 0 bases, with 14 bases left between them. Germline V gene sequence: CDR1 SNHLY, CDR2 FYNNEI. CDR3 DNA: TGTGCCAGCAGTGCCCTTTCCCGCTGGAGCACAGATACGCAGTATTTT. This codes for CASSALSRWSTDTQYF.

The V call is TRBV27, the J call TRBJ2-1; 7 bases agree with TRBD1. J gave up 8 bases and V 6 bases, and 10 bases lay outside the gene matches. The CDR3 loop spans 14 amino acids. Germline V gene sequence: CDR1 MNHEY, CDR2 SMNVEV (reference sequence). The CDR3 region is CASSRLGTDDEQFF. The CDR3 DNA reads TGTGCCAGCAGCCGACTTGGGACAGATGATGAGCAGTTCTTC.

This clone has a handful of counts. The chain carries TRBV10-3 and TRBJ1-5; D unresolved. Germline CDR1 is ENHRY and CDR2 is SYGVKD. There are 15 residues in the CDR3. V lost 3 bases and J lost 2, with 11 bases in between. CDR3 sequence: CAISDLQVGNQPQHF. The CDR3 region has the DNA TGTGCCATCAGTGATTTGCAGGTTGGCAATCAGCCCCAGCATTTT.

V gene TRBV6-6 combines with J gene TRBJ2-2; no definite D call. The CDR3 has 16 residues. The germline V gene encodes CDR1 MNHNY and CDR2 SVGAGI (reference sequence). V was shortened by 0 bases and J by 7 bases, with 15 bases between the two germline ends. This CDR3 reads CASSYSRQANGGELFF. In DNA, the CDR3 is TGTGCCAGCAGTTACTCTCGGCAGGCTAACGGCGGGGAGCTGTTTTTT.

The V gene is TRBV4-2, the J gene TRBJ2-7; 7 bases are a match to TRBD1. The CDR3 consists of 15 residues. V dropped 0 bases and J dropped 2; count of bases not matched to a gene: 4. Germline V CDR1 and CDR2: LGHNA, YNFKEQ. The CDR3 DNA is TGTGCCAGCAGCCAAGAGCTAGGGACAGCCTACGAGCAGTACTTC. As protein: CASSQELGTAYEQYF.

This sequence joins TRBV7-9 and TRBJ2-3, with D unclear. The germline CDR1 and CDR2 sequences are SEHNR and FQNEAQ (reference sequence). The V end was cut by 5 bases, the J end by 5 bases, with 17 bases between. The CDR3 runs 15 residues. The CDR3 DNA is TGTGCCAGCAGCGCACGACCGGAATGGGGAGATACGCAGTATTTT. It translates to CASSARPEWGDTQYF.

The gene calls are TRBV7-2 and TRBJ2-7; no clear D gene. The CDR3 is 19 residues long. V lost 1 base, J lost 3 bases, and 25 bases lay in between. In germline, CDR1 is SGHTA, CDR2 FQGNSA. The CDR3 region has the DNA TGTGCCAGCAGCTTAGTAGCAGTCGGCGCCCCTATTGCTGACTACGAGCAGTACTTC. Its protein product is CASSLVAVGAPIADYEQYF.

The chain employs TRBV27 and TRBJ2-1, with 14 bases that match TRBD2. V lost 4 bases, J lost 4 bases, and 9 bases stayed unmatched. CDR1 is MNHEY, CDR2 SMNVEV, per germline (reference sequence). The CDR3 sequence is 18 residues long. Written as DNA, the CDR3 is TGTGCCAGCAGTTCGGTGGGGACTAGCGGGGGAGGGTACAATGAGCAGTTCTTC. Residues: CASSSVGTSGGGYNEQFF.

The CDR3 is CASSFQGAADTQYF. For the CDR3, the DNA is TGTGCCAGCAGTTTTCAGGGTGCTGCAGATACGCAGTATTTT. The rearrangement uses TRBV27 and TRBJ2-3; D perhaps matches TRBD1 (5 bases). V was pared by 3 bases and J by 4 bases, with 11 bases between. The length of the CDR3 is 14 residues. The germline gives CDR1 MNHEY, CDR2 SMNVEV (reference sequence).

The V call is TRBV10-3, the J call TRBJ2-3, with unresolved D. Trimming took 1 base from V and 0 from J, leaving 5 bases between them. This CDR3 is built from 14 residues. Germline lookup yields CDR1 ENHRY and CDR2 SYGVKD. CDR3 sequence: CAISEYVSTDTQYF. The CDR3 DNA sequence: TGTGCCATCAGTGAGTACGTTAGCACAGATACGCAGTATTTT.

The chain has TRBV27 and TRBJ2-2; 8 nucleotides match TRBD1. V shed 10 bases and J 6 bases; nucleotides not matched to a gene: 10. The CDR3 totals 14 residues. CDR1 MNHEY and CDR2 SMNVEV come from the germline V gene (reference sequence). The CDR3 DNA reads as TGTGCCACCACCGGGACAGGTGTTCCCGGGGAGCTGTTTTTT. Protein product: CATTGTGVPGELFF.

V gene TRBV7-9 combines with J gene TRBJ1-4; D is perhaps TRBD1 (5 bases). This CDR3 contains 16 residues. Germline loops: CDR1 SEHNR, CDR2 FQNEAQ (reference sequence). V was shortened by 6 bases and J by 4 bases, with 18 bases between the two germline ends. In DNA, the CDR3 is TGTGCCAGCAGTGACCGAACTGACAGCATTAATGAAAAACTGTTTTTT. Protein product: CASSDRTDSINEKLFF.

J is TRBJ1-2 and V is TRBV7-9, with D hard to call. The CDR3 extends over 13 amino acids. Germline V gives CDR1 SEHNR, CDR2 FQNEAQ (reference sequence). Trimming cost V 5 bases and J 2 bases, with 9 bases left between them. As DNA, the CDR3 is TGTGCCAGCAGCCCCGTGGGGAACTATGGCTACACCTTC. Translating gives CASSPVGNYGYTF.

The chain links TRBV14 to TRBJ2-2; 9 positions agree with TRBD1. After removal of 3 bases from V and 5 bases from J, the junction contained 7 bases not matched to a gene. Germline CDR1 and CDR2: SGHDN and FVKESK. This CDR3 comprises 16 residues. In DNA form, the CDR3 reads TGTGCCAGCAGCCATTCTCCCGGGACAGGGACCGGGGAGCTGTTTTTT. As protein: CASSHSPGTGTGELFF.

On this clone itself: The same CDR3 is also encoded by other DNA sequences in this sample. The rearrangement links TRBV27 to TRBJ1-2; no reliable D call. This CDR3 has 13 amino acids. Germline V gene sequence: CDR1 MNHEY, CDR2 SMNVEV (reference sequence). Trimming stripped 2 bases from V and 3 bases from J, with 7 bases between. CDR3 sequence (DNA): TGTGCCAGCAGTTTAAGTTGGGACTATGGCTACACCTTC. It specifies CASSLSWDYGYTF.

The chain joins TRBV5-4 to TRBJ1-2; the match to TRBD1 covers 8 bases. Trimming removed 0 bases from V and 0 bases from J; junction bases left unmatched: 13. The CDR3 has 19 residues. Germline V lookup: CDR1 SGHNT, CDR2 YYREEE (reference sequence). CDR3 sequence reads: CASSLGSRTGKMSNYGYTF. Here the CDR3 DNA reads TGTGCCAGCAGCTTGGGATCCAGGACAGGGAAAATGTCTAACTATGGCTACACCTTC.

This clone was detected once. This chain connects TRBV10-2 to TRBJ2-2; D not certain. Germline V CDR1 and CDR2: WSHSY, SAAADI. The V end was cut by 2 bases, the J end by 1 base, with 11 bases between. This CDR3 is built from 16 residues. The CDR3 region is CASSEEGAWNTGELFF. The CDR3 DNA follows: TGCGCCAGCAGTGAGGAAGGTGCCTGGAACACCGGGGAGCTGTTTTTT.

CDR3: CSAASGKEQFF. Here the CDR3 DNA reads TGCAGTGCGGCCTCAGGGAAGGAGCAGTTCTTC. The chain links TRBV20-1 to TRBJ2-1; the D gene is possibly TRBD1 (5 bases). Germline V CDR1 and CDR2: DFQATT, SNEGSKA (reference sequence). The CDR3 has 11 amino acids. Trimming pared 6 bases from V and 10 bases from J, leaving 13 bases between.

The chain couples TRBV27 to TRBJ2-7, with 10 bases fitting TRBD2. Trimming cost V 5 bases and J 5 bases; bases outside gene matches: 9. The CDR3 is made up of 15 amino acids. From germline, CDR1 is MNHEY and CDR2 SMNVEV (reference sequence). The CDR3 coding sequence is TGTGCCAGCAGTACACCTAGCGGGGGAGGAAACGAGCAGTACTTC. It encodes CASSTPSGGGNEQYF.

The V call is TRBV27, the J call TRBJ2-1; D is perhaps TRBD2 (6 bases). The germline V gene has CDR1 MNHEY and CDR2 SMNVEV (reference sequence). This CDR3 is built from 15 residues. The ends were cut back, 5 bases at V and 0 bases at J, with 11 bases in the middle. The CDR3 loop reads CASSAGTYSYNEQFF. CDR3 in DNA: TGTGCCAGCAGTGCCGGGACTTACTCCTACAATGAGCAGTTCTTC.

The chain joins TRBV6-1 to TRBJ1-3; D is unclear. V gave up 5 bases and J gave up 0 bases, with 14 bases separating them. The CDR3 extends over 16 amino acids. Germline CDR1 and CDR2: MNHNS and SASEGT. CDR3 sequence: CASSQETEGSGNTIYF. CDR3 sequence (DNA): TGTGCCAGCAGTCAAGAGACCGAAGGCTCTGGAAACACCATATATTTT.

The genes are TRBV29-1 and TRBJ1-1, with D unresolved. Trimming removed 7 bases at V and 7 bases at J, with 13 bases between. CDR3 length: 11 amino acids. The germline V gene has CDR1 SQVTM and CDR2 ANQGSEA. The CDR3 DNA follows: TGCAGCGCTGACGTAGTCGGTGAAGCTTTCTTT. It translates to CSADVVGEAFF.

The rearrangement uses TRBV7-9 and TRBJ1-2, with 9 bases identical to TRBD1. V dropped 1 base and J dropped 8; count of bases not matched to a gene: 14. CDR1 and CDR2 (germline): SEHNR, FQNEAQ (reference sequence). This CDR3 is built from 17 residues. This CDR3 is CASSLEDWGQGRSGYTF. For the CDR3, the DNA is TGTGCCAGCAGCTTAGAGGACTGGGGACAGGGTCGATCCGGCTACACCTTC.